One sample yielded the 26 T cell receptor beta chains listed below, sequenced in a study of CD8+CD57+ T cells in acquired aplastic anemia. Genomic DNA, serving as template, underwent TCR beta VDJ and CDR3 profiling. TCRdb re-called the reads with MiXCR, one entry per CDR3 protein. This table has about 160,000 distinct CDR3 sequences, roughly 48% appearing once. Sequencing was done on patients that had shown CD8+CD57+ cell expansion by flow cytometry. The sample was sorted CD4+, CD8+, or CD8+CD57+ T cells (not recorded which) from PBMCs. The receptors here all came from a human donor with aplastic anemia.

The DNA of the CDR3 is TGTGCCAGCAGCAGGGGAGGGAAAGAGACCCAGTACTTC. Amino acid sequence: CASSRGGKETQYF. The gene calls are TRBV12-3 or TRBV12-4 and TRBJ2-5; TRBD2 might be the D (7 bases). The CDR3 loop spans 13 amino acids. Trimming left V 6 bases short and J 3 bases short, with 11 bases between.

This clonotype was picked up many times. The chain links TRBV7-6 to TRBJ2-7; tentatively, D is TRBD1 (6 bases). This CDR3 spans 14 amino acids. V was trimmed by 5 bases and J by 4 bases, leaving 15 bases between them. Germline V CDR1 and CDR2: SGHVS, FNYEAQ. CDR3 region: CASSLGGHQYEQYF. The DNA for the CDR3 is TGTGCCAGCAGCCTTGGGGGACATCAATACGAGCAGTACTTC.

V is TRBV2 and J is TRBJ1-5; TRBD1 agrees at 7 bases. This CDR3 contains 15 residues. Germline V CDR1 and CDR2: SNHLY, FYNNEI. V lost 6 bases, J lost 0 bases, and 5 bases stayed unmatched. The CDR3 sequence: CASRTGVNSNQPQHF. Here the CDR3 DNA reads TGTGCCAGCAGAACAGGGGTGAATAGCAATCAGCCCCAGCATTTT.

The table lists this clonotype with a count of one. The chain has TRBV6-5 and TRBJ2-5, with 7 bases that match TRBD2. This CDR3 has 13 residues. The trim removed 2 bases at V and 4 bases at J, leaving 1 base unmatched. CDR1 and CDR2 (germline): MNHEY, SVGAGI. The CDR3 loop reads CASSYASGETQYF. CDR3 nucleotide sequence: TGTGCCAGCAGTTACGCTAGCGGAGAGACCCAGTACTTC.

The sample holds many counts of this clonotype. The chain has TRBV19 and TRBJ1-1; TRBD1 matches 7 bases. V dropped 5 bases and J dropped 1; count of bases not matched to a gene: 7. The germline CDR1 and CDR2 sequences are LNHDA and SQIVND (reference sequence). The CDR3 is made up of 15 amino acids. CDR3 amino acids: CASSDAGQTNTEAFF. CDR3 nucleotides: TGTGCCAGTAGTGATGCGGGACAGACGAACACTGAAGCTTTCTTT.

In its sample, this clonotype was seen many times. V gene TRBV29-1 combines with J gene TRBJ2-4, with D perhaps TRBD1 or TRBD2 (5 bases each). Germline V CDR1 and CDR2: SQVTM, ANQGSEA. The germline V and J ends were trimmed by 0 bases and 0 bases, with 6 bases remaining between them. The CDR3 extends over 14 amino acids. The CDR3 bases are TGCAGCGTTGAAGATGGGACAGCCAAAAACATTCAGTACTTC. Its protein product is CSVEDGTAKNIQYF.

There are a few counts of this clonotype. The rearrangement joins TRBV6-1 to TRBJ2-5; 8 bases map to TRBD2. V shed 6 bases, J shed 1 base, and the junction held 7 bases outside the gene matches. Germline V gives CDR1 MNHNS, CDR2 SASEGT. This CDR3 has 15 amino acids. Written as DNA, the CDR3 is TGTGCCAGCAGAAACGCCCTAGCGGGCCAAGAGACCCAGTACTTC. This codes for CASRNALAGQETQYF.

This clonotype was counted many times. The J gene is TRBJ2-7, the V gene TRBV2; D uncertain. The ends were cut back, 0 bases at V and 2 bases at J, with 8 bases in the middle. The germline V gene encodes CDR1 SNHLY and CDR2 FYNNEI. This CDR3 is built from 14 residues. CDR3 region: CASSEADPTYEQYF. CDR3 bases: TGTGCCAGCAGTGAAGCGGATCCGACCTACGAGCAGTACTTC.

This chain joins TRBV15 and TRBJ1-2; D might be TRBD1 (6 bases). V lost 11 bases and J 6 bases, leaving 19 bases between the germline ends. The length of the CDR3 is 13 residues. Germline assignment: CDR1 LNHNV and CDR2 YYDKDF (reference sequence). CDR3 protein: CASRGAVGHGYTF. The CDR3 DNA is TGTGCCTCTCGGGGGGCAGTGGGGCATGGCTACACCTTC. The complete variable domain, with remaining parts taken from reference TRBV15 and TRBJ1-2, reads DAMVIQNPRYQVTQFGKPVTLSCSQTLNHNVMYWYQQKSSQAPKLLFHYYDKDFNNEADTPDNFQSRRPNTSFCFLDIRSPGLGDTAMYLCASRGAVGHGYTFGSGTRLTVV.

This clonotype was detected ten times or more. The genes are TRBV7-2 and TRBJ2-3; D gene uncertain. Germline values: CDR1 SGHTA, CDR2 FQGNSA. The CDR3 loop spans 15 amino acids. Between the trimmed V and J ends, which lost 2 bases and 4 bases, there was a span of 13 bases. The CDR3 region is CASSLTGQAADTQYF. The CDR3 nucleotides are TGTGCCAGCAGCTTAACGGGCCAGGCCGCAGATACGCAGTATTTT.

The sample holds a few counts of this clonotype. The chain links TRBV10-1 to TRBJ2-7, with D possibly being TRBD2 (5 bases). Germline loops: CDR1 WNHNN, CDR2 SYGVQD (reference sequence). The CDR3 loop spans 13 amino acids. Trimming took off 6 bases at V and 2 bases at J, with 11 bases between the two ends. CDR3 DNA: TGCGCCAGCAGGGAAGACGGGACCTACGAGCAGTACTTC. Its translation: CASREDGTYEQYF.

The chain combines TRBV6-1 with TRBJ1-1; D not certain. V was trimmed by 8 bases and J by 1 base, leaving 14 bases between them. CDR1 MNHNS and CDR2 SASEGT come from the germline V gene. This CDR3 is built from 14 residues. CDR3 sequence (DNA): TGTGCCAGCCAAGGGTTCCTCGGGAACACTGAAGCTTTCTTT. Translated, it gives CASQGFLGNTEAFF.

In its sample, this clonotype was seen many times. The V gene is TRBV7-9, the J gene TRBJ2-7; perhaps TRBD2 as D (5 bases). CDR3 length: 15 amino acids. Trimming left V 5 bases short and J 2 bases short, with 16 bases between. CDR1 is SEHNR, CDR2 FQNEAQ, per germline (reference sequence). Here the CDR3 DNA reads TGTGCCAGCAGCCCCCTGCGGGTGGGGACCTACGAGCAGTACTTC. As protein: CASSPLRVGTYEQYF.

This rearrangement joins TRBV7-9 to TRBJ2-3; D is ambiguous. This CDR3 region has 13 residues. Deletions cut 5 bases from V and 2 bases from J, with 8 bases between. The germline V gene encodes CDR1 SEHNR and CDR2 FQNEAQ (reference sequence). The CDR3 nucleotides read TGTGCCAGCAGCGGGTCGAACACAGATACGCAGTATTTT. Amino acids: CASSGSNTDTQYF.

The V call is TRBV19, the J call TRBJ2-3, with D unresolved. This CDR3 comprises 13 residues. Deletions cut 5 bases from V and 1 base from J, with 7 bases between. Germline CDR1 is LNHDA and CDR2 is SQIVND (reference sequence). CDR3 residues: CASSPPGTDTQYF. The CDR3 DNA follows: TGTGCCAGTAGTCCCCCTGGCACAGATACGCAGTATTTT. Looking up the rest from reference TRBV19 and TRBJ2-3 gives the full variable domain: DGGITQSPKYLFRKEGQNVTLSCEQNLNHDAMYWYRQDPGQGLRLIYYSQIVNDFQKGDIAEGYSVSREKKESFPLTVTSAQKNPTAFYLCASSPPGTDTQYFGPGTRLTVL.

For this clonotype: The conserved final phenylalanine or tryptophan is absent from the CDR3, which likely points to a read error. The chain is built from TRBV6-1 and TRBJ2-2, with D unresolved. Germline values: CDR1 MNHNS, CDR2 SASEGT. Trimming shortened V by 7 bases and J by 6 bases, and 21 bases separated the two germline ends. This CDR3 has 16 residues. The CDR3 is CASTHFARSSPGELFL. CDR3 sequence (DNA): TGTGCCAGCACCCATTTTGCTCGATCAAGTCCCGGGGAGCTGTTTCTT.

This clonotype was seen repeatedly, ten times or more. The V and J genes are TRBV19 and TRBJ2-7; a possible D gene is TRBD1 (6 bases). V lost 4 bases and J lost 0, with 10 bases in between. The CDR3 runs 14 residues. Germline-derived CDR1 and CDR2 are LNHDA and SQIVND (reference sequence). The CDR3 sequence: CASSNRDNSYEQYF. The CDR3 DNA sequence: TGTGCCAGTAGTAACCGGGACAACTCCTACGAGCAGTACTTC. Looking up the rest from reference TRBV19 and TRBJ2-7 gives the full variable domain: DGGITQSPKYLFRKEGQNVTLSCEQNLNHDAMYWYRQDPGQGLRLIYYSQIVNDFQKGDIAEGYSVSREKKESFPLTVTSAQKNPTAFYLCASSNRDNSYEQYFGPGTRLTVT.

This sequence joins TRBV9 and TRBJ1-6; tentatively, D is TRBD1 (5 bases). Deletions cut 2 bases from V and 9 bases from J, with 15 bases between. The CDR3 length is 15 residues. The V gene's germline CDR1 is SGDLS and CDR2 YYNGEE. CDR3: CASSVDRGRGSPLHF. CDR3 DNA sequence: TGTGCCAGCAGCGTGGACCGGGGCCGCGGTTCACCCCTCCACTTT.

CDR3 region: CAWSVDLGVRLQHF. For the CDR3, the DNA is TGTGCCTGGAGTGTCGATCTTGGAGTCAGACTTCAGCATTTT. The chain is built from TRBV30 and TRBJ1-5; D call uncertain. CDR1 GTSNPN and CDR2 SVGIG come from the germline V gene (reference sequence). The CDR3 is 14 residues long. Trimming removed 0 bases at V and 13 bases at J, with 19 bases between.

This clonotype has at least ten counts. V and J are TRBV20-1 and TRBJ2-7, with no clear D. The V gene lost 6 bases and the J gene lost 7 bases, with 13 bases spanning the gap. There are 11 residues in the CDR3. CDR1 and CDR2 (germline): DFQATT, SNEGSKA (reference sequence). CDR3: CSARTLSEQYF. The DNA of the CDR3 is TGCAGTGCGAGAACCTTATCTGAGCAGTACTTC.

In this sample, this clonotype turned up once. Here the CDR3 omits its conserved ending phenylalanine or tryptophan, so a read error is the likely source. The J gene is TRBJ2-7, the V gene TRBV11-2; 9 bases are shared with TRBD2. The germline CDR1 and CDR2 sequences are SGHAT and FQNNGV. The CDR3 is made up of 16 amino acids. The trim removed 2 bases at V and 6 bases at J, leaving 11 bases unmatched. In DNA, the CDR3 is TGTGCCAGCAGCTTAAGCGGGTTAGCGGGAGTGGGCGAGCAGTACCTC. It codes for CASSLSGLAGVGEQYL.

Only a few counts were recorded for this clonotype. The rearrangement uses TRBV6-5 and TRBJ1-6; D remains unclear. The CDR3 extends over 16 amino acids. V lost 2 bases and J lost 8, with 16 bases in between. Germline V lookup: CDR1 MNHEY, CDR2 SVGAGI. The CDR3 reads CASSYSLAAGDSPLHF. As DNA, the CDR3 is TGTGCCAGCAGTTACAGTCTGGCGGCAGGAGATTCACCCCTCCACTTT.

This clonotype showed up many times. The CDR3 sequence is CASTFGTGAYEQYF. The CDR3 region has the DNA TGTGCCAGTACTTTCGGGACAGGGGCTTACGAGCAGTACTTC. The chain joins TRBV19 to TRBJ2-7; 10 positions agree with TRBD1. The CDR3 totals 14 residues. The V gene's germline CDR1 is LNHDA and CDR2 SQIVND (reference sequence). The trim removed 7 bases at V and 4 bases at J, leaving 7 bases unmatched. The full variable domain, completed using reference TRBV19 and TRBJ2-7, is DGGITQSPKYLFRKEGQNVTLSCEQNLNHDAMYWYRQDPGQGLRLIYYSQIVNDFQKGDIAEGYSVSREKKESFPLTVTSAQKNPTAFYLCASTFGTGAYEQYFGPGTRLTVT.

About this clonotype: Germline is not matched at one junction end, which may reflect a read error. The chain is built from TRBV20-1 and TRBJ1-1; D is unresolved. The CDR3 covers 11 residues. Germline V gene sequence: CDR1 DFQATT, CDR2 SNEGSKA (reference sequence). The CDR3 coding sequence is TGCAGTGCTAGAGACCAACCATCGGTGGTCTTT. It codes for CSARDQPSVVF.

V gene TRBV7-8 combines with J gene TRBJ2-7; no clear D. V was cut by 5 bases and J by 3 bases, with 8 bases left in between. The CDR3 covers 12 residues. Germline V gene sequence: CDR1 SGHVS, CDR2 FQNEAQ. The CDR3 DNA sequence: TGTGCCAGCAGCCGACCTAGCTACGAGCAGTACTTC. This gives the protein CASSRPSYEQYF.

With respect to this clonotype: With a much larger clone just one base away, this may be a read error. This CDR3 is CASSPDRGNTYEQCF. As DNA, the CDR3 is TGTGCCAGCAGTCCTGACAGGGGGAACACCTACGAGCAGTGCTTC. The rearrangement links TRBV6-1 to TRBJ2-7; 9 positions agree with TRBD1. Germline V CDR1 and CDR2: MNHNS, SASEGT. The CDR3 loop spans 15 amino acids.